What follows are 29 T cell receptor beta chains derived from one specimen sequenced in a study of shared clonotypes between healthy human individuals. Sequenced by immunoSEQ multiplex PCR; TCRdb stores in-frame clones only, minus some. Of about 1 million clones in the sample, approximately 70% are singletons; the top ten hold about 1.5%. Sequencing was done on a sample of memory CD4+ T cells sorted from blood. Subset defined: CD45RA-negative fraction. These receptors came from a man younger than 35 in good health.

This rearrangement joins TRBV15 to TRBJ1-4; D uncertain. V dropped 5 bases and J dropped 3 bases, with 13 bases sitting between them. Germline values: CDR1 LNHNV, CDR2 YYDKDF (reference sequence). The CDR3 runs 15 residues. The CDR3 region has the DNA TGTGCCACCAGCGGACGGACCGTTCCTAATGAAAAACTGTTTTTT. Translation: CATSGRTVPNEKLFF.

This clone appeared a few times. The J gene is TRBJ1-4, the V gene TRBV6-1; TRBD1 matches at 8 bases. Germline CDR1 and CDR2: MNHNS and SASEGT. The CDR3 length is 15 residues. Trimming took 5 bases from V and 8 from J; bases not matched to a gene: 10. CDR3 DNA sequence: TGTGCCAGCAGTCCCCGACAGGGGATAAGGGAAAAACTGTTTTTT. The encoded protein is CASSPRQGIREKLFF.

The genes are TRBV9 and TRBJ1-6, with TRBD1 matching 11 bases. Germline CDR1 and CDR2: SGDLS and YYNGEE. The CDR3 has 14 amino acids. Trimming removed 6 bases from V and 6 bases from J; junction bases left unmatched: 2. The CDR3 DNA is TGTGCCAGCACGGACAGGGGGCCTAATTCACCCCTCCACTTT. This translates into CASTDRGPNSPLHF.

The chain uses TRBV4-3 and TRBJ2-5; 7 positions agree with TRBD2. V gave up 0 bases and J gave up 1 base; unmatched junction bases: 2. This CDR3 contains 15 residues. Germline V gives CDR1 LGHNA, CDR2 YSLEER. The CDR3 DNA reads as TGCGCCAGCAGCCAAGATCTAGCGGTCCAAGAGACCCAGTACTTC. Protein product: CASSQDLAVQETQYF.

The V gene is TRBV30, the J gene TRBJ2-7; 13 positions agree with TRBD2. The CDR3 sequence is 16 residues long. Per the germline V gene, CDR1 is GTSNPN and CDR2 is SVGIG (reference sequence). V shed 5 bases and J 3 bases; nucleotides not matched to a gene: 10. CDR3 sequence: CAWRSPGLAGLYEQYF. For the CDR3, the DNA is TGTGCCTGGCGATCTCCGGGACTAGCGGGACTCTACGAGCAGTACTTC.

The rearrangement joins TRBV6-5 to TRBJ2-5, with D uncertain. The CDR3 has 13 residues. CDR1 is MNHEY, CDR2 SVGAGI, per germline. V dropped 6 bases and J dropped 4 bases, with 12 bases sitting between them. The CDR3 DNA reads as TGTGCCAGCAGCCGCCTCCAGCGAGAGACCCAGTACTTC. Its translation is CASSRLQRETQYF.

The CDR3 protein is CAWSDGPSSGNTIYF. In nucleotides, the CDR3 is TGTGCCTGGAGTGACGGGCCGTCATCTGGAAACACCATATATTTT. The chain carries TRBV30 and TRBJ1-3; D gene unclear. V was clipped by 1 base and J by 1 base, with 11 bases between them. Germline CDR1 reads GTSNPN; CDR2 reads SVGIG (reference sequence). The CDR3 runs to 15 residues.

The chain couples TRBV28 to TRBJ1-1; D might be TRBD1 (5 bases). CDR1 and CDR2 (germline): MDHEN, SYDVKM. Trimming removed 3 bases from V and 10 bases from J, with 9 bases in between. The CDR3 extends over 11 amino acids. DNA for the CDR3: TGTGCCAGCAGTTTTACAGGAGGAGCTTTCTTT. Translating gives CASSFTGGAFF.

The rearrangement uses TRBV5-4 and TRBJ2-7; tentatively, D is TRBD1 or TRBD2 (5 bases each). Per germline, CDR1 SGHNT and CDR2 YYREEE (reference sequence). The germline V and J ends were trimmed by 4 bases and 3 bases, with 11 bases remaining between them. CDR3 length: 13 residues. CDR3 region: CASSPGTNYEQYF. Here the CDR3 DNA reads TGTGCCAGCAGCCCCGGGACCAACTACGAGCAGTACTTC.

This clone was recorded a few times. The chain joins TRBV6-5 to TRBJ2-4; D gene unclear. Looked up from germline, CDR1 is MNHEY and CDR2 is SVGAGI. Trimming removed 7 bases at V and 7 bases at J, with 14 bases between. The CDR3 runs 13 residues. The CDR3 is CASTRGPSNIQYF. In nucleotides, the CDR3 is TGTGCCAGCACTCGAGGACCCTCGAACATTCAGTACTTC.

The chain is built from TRBV10-3 and TRBJ2-7; TRBD1 aligns across 8 bases. Germline-derived CDR1 and CDR2 are ENHRY and SYGVKD. This CDR3 comprises 13 residues. The trim removed 7 bases at V and 2 bases at J, leaving 4 bases unmatched. In DNA form, the CDR3 reads TGTGCCATCACCTGGACAGGGACCTACGAGCAGTACTTC. Its translation: CAITWTGTYEQYF.

This clone was counted once. The J gene is TRBJ2-5, the V gene TRBV5-1; TRBD2 matches 11 bases. The length of the CDR3 is 15 residues. The germline V gene encodes CDR1 SGHRS and CDR2 YFSETQ. Trimming at V came to 4 bases and at J to 2 bases, leaving 4 bases not matched to a gene. CDR3 DNA sequence: TGCGCCAGCAGCACACTAGCGGGGGCTCAAGAGACCCAGTACTTC. Protein: CASSTLAGAQETQYF.

The CDR3 sequence is CAISVGGPTGELFF. The DNA of the CDR3 is TGTGCCATCAGTGTGGGGGGACCCACCGGGGAGCTGTTTTTT. V usage is TRBV10-3 and J usage is TRBJ2-2; tentatively, D is TRBD2 (6 bases). Trimming pared 4 bases from V and 4 bases from J, leaving 10 bases between. CDR1 and CDR2 (germline): ENHRY, SYGVKD. This CDR3 contains 14 residues.

Only one count was recorded for this clone. V gene TRBV30 combines with J gene TRBJ2-7, with 8 bases lining up with TRBD1. Trimming removed 4 bases from V and 9 bases from J; junction bases left unmatched: 14. Germline loops: CDR1 GTSNPN, CDR2 SVGIG (reference sequence). This CDR3 is built from 14 residues. The CDR3 nucleotides read TGTGCCTGGAACCTCGGGACAGGAGCCTTAGGGCAGTACTTC. Translating gives CAWNLGTGALGQYF. Filled out from reference TRBV30 and TRBJ2-7, the complete variable domain reads SQTIHQWPATLVQPVGSPLSLECTVEGTSNPNLYWYRQAAGRGLQLLFYSVGIGQISSEVPQNLSASRPQDRQFILSSKKLLLSDSGFYLCAWNLGTGALGQYFGPGTRLTVT.

The chain joins TRBV5-1 to TRBJ2-4; D gene unclear. V was trimmed by 6 bases and J by 6 bases, leaving 16 bases between them. CDR1 and CDR2 (germline): SGHRS, YFSETQ. The CDR3 is 14 residues long. The CDR3 is CASTDDIAGNIQYF. The CDR3 nucleotides read TGCGCCAGCACCGACGATATTGCCGGAAACATTCAGTACTTC.

The rearrangement uses TRBV5-1 and TRBJ2-7; D is ambiguous. The CDR3 runs to 13 residues. V was cut by 4 bases and J by 1 base, with 9 bases left in between. In germline, CDR1 is SGHRS, CDR2 YFSETQ. In DNA form, the CDR3 reads TGCGCCAGCAGCGCGGACCCGTCCTACGAGCAGTACTTC. Its translation: CASSADPSYEQYF.

The J gene is TRBJ1-5, the V gene TRBV5-5, with TRBD1 matching over 10 bases. Unmatched junction bases numbered 9, after V lost 3 bases and J lost 0 bases. This CDR3 has 18 amino acids. Germline assignment: CDR1 SGHKS and CDR2 YYEKEE (reference sequence). The DNA for the CDR3 is TGTGCCAGCAGCTCGGTTGGACAGGGGGGAAATAGCAATCAGCCCCAGCATTTT. Protein sequence: CASSSVGQGGNSNQPQHF.

The chain combines TRBV19 with TRBJ2-3, with 7 positions matching TRBD2. Germline CDR1 LNHDA, CDR2 SQIVND (reference sequence). V shed 3 bases, J shed 4 bases, and the junction held 7 bases outside the gene matches. This CDR3 region has 15 residues. CDR3 nucleotides: TGTGCCAGTAGTATGCGGGAGAACTGGGCAGATACGCAGTATTTT. As protein: CASSMRENWADTQYF.

V gene TRBV5-1 combines with J gene TRBJ2-1, with TRBD2 matching 13 bases. CDR1 is SGHRS, CDR2 YFSETQ, per germline. The CDR3 is 13 residues long. After removal of 9 bases from V and 5 bases from J, the junction contained 2 bases not matched to a gene. CDR3 loop: CATGTSGDNEQFF. CDR3 DNA: TGCGCCACCGGGACTAGCGGGGACAATGAGCAGTTCTTC.

This clone occurred once. This rearrangement joins TRBV19 to TRBJ2-1; D unresolved. Germline lookup yields CDR1 LNHDA and CDR2 SQIVND (reference sequence). The CDR3 covers 16 residues. V lost 0 bases and J lost 9, with 18 bases in between. The CDR3 bases are TGTGCCAGTAGTATAGATAAGGGCAGCATAGTCGGTGAGCAGTTCTTC. Amino acids: CASSIDKGSIVGEQFF.

This clone was counted between two and nine times. The chain recombines TRBV7-9 with TRBJ2-3; 7 bases map to TRBD1. The CDR3 length is 15 residues. Germline CDR1 is SEHNR and CDR2 is FQNEAQ (reference sequence). Trimming removed 1 base from V and 1 base from J; junction bases left unmatched: 2. CDR3 in DNA: TGTGCCAGCAGCTTAGAGCAGGGGGGCACAGATACGCAGTATTTT. This translates into CASSLEQGGTDTQYF. Filled out from reference TRBV7-9 and TRBJ2-3, the complete variable domain reads DTGVSQNPRHKITKRGQNVTFRCDPISEHNRLYWYRQTLGQGPEFLTYFQNEAQLEKSRLLSDRFSAERPKGSFSTLEIQRTEQGDSAMYLCASSLEQGGTDTQYFGPGTRLTVL.

The chain is built from TRBV7-2 and TRBJ2-1, with a weak D call TRBD2 (6 bases). Germline-derived CDR1 and CDR2 are SGHTA and FQGNSA. The CDR3 loop spans 14 amino acids. V lost 0 bases and J lost 9, with 12 bases in between. The DNA for the CDR3 is TGTGCCAGCAGCTTAGCGCGGGATACGGCTGAGCAGTTCTTC. Translated: CASSLARDTAEQFF.

This clone showed up many times. The J gene is TRBJ1-4, the V gene TRBV27; the match to TRBD1 covers 9 bases. The length of the CDR3 is 15 residues. Trimming took 6 bases from V and 2 from J; bases not matched to a gene: 4. CDR1 and CDR2 from the germline V gene are MNHEY and SMNVEV (reference sequence). CDR3 in amino acids: CASRYGTGTNEKLFF. CDR3 nucleotides: TGTGCCAGCAGATATGGGACAGGGACTAATGAAAAACTGTTTTTT.

This rearrangement joins TRBV6-5 to TRBJ2-1, with D perhaps matching TRBD2 (5 bases). The CDR3 covers 14 residues. CDR1 MNHEY and CDR2 SVGAGI come from the germline V gene. Trimming removed 7 bases at V and 8 bases at J, with 18 bases between. The CDR3 bases are TGTGCCAGCAAGTTGAGGGAATGGTGGGATGAGCAGTTCTTC. It specifies CASKLREWWDEQFF.

CDR3 loop: CASSEAWEGRGYEQYF. CDR3 nucleotides: TGTGCCAGCAGTGAAGCGTGGGAGGGTAGGGGCTACGAGCAGTACTTC. The chain combines TRBV6-1 with TRBJ2-7, with 7 bases lining up with TRBD2. V trimming: 0 bases; J trimming: 3 bases; junction bases outside the gene matches: 8. This CDR3 is 16 amino acids long. The germline V gene encodes CDR1 MNHNS and CDR2 SASEGT.

Worth noting for this clone: Other DNA sequences in the same sample also yield this CDR3. The chain links TRBV7-2 to TRBJ1-5; D gene unclear. The CDR3 contains 13 residues. V was trimmed by 1 base and J by 3 bases, leaving 4 bases between them. The germline V gene has CDR1 SGHTA and CDR2 FQGNSA. CDR3 sequence reads: CASSLDSNQPQHF. The CDR3 nucleotides read TGTGCCAGCAGCTTAGATTCCAATCAGCCCCAGCATTTT. Full variable domain (remainder filled in from reference TRBV7-2 and TRBJ1-5): GAGVSQSPSNKVTEKGKDVELRCDPISGHTALYWYRQSLGQGLEFLIYFQGNSAPDKSGLPSDRFSAERTGGSVSTLTIQRTQQEDSAVYLCASSLDSNQPQHFGDGTRLSIL.

The gene calls are TRBV7-9 and TRBJ1-1, with D unresolved. Germline V gives CDR1 SEHNR, CDR2 FQNEAQ (reference sequence). This CDR3 is built from 15 residues. V was pared by 5 bases and J by 4 bases, with 17 bases between. The CDR3 is CASSPSGRLGTEAFF. In DNA form, the CDR3 reads TGTGCCAGCAGCCCCTCGGGCAGGCTGGGCACTGAAGCTTTCTTT.

V and J are TRBV30 and TRBJ1-5; a possible D gene is TRBD1 (6 bases). V gave up 3 bases and J gave up 2 bases, with 11 bases separating them. The CDR3 is made up of 14 amino acids. Germline loops: CDR1 GTSNPN, CDR2 SVGIG (reference sequence). CDR3 DNA: TGTGCCTGGAGCGTGGGACATGGCAATCAGCCCCAGCATTTT. Its protein product is CAWSVGHGNQPQHF.

This clone was observed a handful of times. This rearrangement joins TRBV30 to TRBJ1-2, with 9 positions matching TRBD1. This CDR3 spans 13 amino acids. Trimming took 1 base from V and 4 from J; bases not matched to a gene: 1. Germline V gives CDR1 GTSNPN, CDR2 SVGIG (reference sequence). CDR3 in amino acids: CAWSEDRGYGYTF. The CDR3 region has the DNA TGTGCCTGGAGTGAGGACAGGGGCTATGGCTACACCTTC.